This TCR beta chain was captured by sequencing in a study of T cell responses to AZD1222 COVID-19 vaccine. CDR3 length equals 11 residues. CDR1 and CDR2 (germline): SNHLY, FYNNEI. Between the trimmed V and J ends, which lost 7 bases and 4 bases, there was a span of 5 bases. TCRdb's table, derived via immunoSEQ multiplex PCR, lists solely in-frame clones and lacks some. The sample carries more than 250,000 clones, 93% recorded once. The sample consisted of peripheral blood, taken on day 0 of AZD1222 vaccination. This TCR was recovered from an adult in good health. This chain connects TRBV2 to TRBJ2-1, with D unresolved. CDR3 nucleotides: TGTGCCAGCACCCCTTACAATGAGCAGTTCTTC. It translates to CASTPYNEQFF.